This T cell receptor (beta chain) was sequenced for a study of read filtering for tumor transcriptome and immune sequencing. Bone marrow was sampled from every patient at the time of active disease. CDR1 and CDR2 from the germline V gene are MNHEY and SVGAGI. The length of the CDR3 is 15 residues. From approximately 400 ng of RNA, a library with molecular barcoded alpha/delta and beta/gamma adaptors was made. TCRdb passed the reads through MiXCR, listing each CDR3 protein once. This table has 62,000 or so distinct CDR3 sequences, more than 20% appearing once. As for this clonotype: One end of the junction varies from germline; a read error may be responsible.

The sequencing sample was made of a population of CD138-negative cells sorted from bone marrow. The sequence was obtained from a donor at least 40 years old with multiple myeloma. The V and J genes are TRBV6-5 and TRBJ1-1; TRBD1 matches at 7 bases. The CDR3 here is CPSSGTVGGWAEAFF. DNA of the CDR3: TGTCCCAGCAGCGGGACAGTGGGCGGGTGGGCTGAAGCTTTCTTT.